This is a list of T cell receptor beta chains from one sample in a study of T cell repertoires in cytomegalovirus infection. TCRdb analysed the reads with MiXCR anew, one entry per CDR3 protein. Found here are approximately 500,000 distinct CDR3 sequences, more than 15% of them singletons; the top ten hold roughly a quarter. Sequences were obtained from CD8+ T cells from PBMCs. These TCRs come from a human donor in good health (CMV status not recorded). Some clones in this sample may be carry-over from other donors' samples. The CDR3 runs from the conserved cysteine through the conserved F or W. A D gene is named only where the DNA matches it firmly. Size values are once, few and many counts, or a class for expanded clones, and some rows have none.

j_call d_call cdr3_length v_call clone_size cdr3_nt cdr3_aa
TRBJ1-2 NA 12 TRBV29-1 NA TGCAGCGTTGACACAGGACAGAGAAAGGCAACCTTC CSVDTGQRKATF
TRBJ1-4 TRBD1 19 TRBV4-3 few TGCGCCAGCAGCCCTCCGCCGGGAACAGGGGGCCCCGAAGGGGAAAAACTGTTTTTT CASSPPPGTGGPEGEKLFF
TRBJ2-4 TRBD2 16 TRBV6-6 NA TGTGCCAGCAAAATACTAGCGGGAGTGGCCAAAAACATTCAGTACTTC CASKILAGVAKNIQYF
TRBJ2-7 NA 15 TRBV28 NA TGTGCCAGCAGTTTTGGAACAGGTTTTGTGTACGAGCAGTACTTC CASSFGTGFVYEQYF
TRBJ1-2 NA 17 TRBV27 NA TGTGCCAGCAGTTTCTCGCCGCGACAGGACCCTAACTATGTCTACACCTTC CASSFSPRQDPNYVYTF
TRBJ2-2 TRBD2 16 TRBV5-1 NA TGCGCCAGCAGCTCGGGACTAGCGGTAGTCACCGGGGAGCTGTTTTTT CASSSGLAVVTGELFF
TRBJ2-1 TRBD1 17 TRBV29-1 few TGCAGCGTTGAAGGCGGGACAGGGGGCTACAAGGCCAATGAGCAGTTCTTC CSVEGGTGGYKANEQFF
TRBJ2-3 NA 15 TRBV10-3 many TGTGCCATCCGAGATTTGAGCGGTCCCACAGATACGCAGTATTTT CAIRDLSGPTDTQYF
TRBJ1-1 TRBD1 15 TRBV7-6 many TGTGCCAGCAGCTCCTGGACAGGCTTAGACACTGAAGCTTTCTTT CASSSWTGLDTEAFF
TRBJ2-5 TRBD1 16 TRBV19 NA TGTGCCAGTAGTATAGACCTTAACAGGGGACGCGAGACCCAGTACTTC CASSIDLNRGRETQYF
TRBJ2-5 NA 12 TRBV7-2 many TGTGCCAGCACCTTAGGAGAAGGGACCCAGTACTTC CASTLGEGTQYF
TRBJ2-1 TRBD2 13 TRBV29-1 few TGCAGCGTTGAGGGAGGGAGCTGGAATGAGCAGTTCTTC CSVEGGSWNEQFF
TRBJ2-7 TRBD2 14 TRBV2 few TGTGCCAGCAGTGAACTAGCGGGGGGCTACGAGCAGTACTTC CASSELAGGYEQYF
TRBJ2-7 NA 13 TRBV11-2 NA TGTGCCAGCAGCTCCGGTAGTGGCGACGAGCAGTACTTC CASSSGSGDEQYF
TRBJ1-1 NA 14 TRBV28 NA TGTGCCAGCAGCCAACGGGGGCCCAACACTGAAGCTTTCTTT CASSQRGPNTEAFF
TRBJ2-2 NA 15 TRBV5-6 NA TGTGCCAGCAGCTTGCCCACCGCGGGGCCCGGGGAGCTGTTTTTT CASSLPTAGPGELFF
TRBJ2-2 TRBD1 16 TRBV7-3 many TGTGCCAGCAGCTTTAGGGGGCGCGTCGGGACCGGGGAGCTGTTTTTT CASSFRGRVGTGELFF
TRBJ2-2 NA 14 TRBV7-2 many TGTGCCGGTAAATTCCAGATTAACACCGGGGAGCTGTTTTTT CAGKFQINTGELFF